The present entry profiles one T cell receptor (beta chain) with its context. What it binds is unknown. This specimen comes from a study of shared clonotypes between healthy human individuals. Overall study results and limits: Naive subsets generally had larger estimated richness than memory subsets.

CDR1 and CDR2 from the germline V gene are SGHNT and YYREEE (reference sequence). The CDR3 has 15 amino acids. With 4 bases clipped from V and 7 bases from J, the junction kept 13 bases outside the gene matches. TCRdb's table, derived via immunoSEQ multiplex PCR, lists solely in-frame clones and lacks some. This table has nearly 1,000,000 clones, approximately 80% appearing once. The clonotype originates from a man in his late teens or twenties in good health. Sequencing was carried out using memory CD4+ T cells sorted from blood. Stated subset: CD45RA-negative fraction. J is TRBJ2-5 and V is TRBV5-4; 7 bases map to TRBD1. The CDR3 loop is CASSVGQFQIGTQYF. The CDR3 DNA follows: TGTGCCAGCAGCGTGGGACAGTTCCAGATTGGGACCCAGTACTTC.